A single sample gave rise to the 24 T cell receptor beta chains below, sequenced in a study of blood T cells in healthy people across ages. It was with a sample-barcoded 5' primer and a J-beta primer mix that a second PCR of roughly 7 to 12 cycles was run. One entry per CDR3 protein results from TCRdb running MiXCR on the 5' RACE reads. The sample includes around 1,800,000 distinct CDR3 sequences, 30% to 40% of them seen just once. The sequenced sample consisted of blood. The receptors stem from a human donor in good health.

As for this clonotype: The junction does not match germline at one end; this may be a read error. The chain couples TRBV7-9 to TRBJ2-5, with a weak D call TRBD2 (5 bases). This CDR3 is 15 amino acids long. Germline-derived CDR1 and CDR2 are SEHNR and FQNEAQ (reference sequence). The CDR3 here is CASSSLLERAETLYF. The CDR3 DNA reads TGTGCCAGCAGCTCGTTACTAGAACGGGCCGAGACCCTGTACTTC.

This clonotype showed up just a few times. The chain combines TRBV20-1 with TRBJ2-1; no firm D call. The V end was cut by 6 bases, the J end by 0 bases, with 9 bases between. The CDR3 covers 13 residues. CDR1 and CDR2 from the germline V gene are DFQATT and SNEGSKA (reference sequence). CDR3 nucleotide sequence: TGCAGTGCCCCGCCCGGCTCCTACAATGAGCAGTTCTTC. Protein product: CSAPPGSYNEQFF.

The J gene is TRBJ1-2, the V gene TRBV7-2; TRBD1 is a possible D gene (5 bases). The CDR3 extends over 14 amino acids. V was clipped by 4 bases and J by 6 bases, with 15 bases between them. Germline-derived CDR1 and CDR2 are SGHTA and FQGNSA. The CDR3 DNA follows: TGTGCCAGCAGCTGGGGCCCCAGGGATGATGGCTACACCTTC. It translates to CASSWGPRDDGYTF.

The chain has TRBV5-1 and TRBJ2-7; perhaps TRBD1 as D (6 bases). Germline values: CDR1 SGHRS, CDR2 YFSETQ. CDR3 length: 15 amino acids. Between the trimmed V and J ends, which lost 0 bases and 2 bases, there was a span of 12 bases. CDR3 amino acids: CASSLGLGAPYEQYF. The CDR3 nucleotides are TGCGCCAGCAGCTTGGGACTGGGGGCTCCCTACGAGCAGTACTTC. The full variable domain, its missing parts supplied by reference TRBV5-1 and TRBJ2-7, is KAGVTQTPRYLIKTRGQQVTLSCSPISGHRSVSWYQQTPGQGLQFLFEYFSETQRNKGNFPGRFSGRQFSNSRSEMNVSTLELGDSALYLCASSLGLGAPYEQYFGPGTRLTVT.

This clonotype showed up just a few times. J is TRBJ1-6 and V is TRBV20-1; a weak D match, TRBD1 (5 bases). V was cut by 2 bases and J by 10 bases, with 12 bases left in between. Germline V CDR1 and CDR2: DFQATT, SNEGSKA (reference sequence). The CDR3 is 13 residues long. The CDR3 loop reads CSARFRGGSPLHF. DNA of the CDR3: TGCAGTGCTAGATTTAGGGGAGGATCACCCCTCCACTTT.

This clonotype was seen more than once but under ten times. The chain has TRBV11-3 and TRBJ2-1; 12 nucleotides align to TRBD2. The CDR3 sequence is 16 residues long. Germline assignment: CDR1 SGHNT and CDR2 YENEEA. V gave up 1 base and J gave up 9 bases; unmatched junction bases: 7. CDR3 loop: CASSLATSGGSPEQFF. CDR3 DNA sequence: TGTGCCAGCAGCTTAGCTACTAGCGGGGGGAGCCCTGAGCAGTTCTTC.

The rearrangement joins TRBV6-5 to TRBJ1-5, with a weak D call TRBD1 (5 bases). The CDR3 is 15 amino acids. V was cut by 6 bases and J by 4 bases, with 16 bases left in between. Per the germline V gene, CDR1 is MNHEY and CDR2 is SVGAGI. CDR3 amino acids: CASSPSGGDNQPQHF. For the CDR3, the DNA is TGTGCCAGCAGCCCCTCGGGGGGGGATAATCAGCCCCAGCATTTT.

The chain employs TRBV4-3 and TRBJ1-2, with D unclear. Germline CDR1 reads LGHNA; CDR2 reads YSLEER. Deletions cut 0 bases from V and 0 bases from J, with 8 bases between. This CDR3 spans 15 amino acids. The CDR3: CASSQESTSNYGYTF. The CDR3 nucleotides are TGCGCCAGCAGCCAAGAGAGCACTTCTAACTATGGCTACACCTTC.

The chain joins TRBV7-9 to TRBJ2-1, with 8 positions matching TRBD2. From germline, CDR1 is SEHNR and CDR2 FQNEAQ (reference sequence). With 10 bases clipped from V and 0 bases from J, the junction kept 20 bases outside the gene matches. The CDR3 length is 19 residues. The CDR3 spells CAIDGGVLAGLISYNEQFF. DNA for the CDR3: TGTGCCATCGACGGGGGGGTGCTAGCGGGCCTCATCTCCTACAATGAGCAGTTCTTC.

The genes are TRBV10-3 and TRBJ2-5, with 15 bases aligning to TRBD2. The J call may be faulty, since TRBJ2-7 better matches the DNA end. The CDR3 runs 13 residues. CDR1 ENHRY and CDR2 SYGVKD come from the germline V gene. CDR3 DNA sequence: TGTGCCGGGGGACTAGCGGGGGGAAACGAGCAGTACTTC. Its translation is CAGGLAGGNEQYF.

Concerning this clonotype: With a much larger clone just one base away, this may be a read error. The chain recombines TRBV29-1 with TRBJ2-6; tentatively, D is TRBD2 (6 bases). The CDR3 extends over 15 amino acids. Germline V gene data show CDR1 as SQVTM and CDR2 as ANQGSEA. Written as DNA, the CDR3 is TGCAGCGCCGGGGACTTCAGCTCTGAGGCCAACGTCCTGACTTTC. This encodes CSAGDFSSEANVLTF.

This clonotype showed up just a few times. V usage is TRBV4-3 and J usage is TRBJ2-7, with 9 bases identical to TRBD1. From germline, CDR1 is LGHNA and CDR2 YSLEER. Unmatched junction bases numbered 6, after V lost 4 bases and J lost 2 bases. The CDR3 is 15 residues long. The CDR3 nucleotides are TGCGCCAGCAGCCCCAGTGGGACAGGGCCCTACGAGCAGTACTTC. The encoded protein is CASSPSGTGPYEQYF.

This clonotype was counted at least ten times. CDR3 loop: CASSLDGTSSIQYF. DNA for the CDR3: TGTGCCAGCAGTCTCGACGGGACGTCGAGCATTCAGTACTTC. The rearrangement uses TRBV6-6 and TRBJ2-4, with D possibly called TRBD1 or TRBD2 (5 bases each). The CDR3 consists of 14 residues. With 5 bases removed from V and 9 bases from J, the gap between germline ends came to 17 bases. Germline V gene data show CDR1 as MNHNY and CDR2 as SVGAGI (reference sequence).

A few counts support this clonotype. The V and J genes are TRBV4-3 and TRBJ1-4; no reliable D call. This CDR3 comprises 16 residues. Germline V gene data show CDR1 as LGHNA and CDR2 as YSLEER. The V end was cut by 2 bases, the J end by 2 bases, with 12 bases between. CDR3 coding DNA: TGCGCCAGCAGCCAATCCCCAGAGTGGACTAATGAAAAACTGTTTTTT. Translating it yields CASSQSPEWTNEKLFF.

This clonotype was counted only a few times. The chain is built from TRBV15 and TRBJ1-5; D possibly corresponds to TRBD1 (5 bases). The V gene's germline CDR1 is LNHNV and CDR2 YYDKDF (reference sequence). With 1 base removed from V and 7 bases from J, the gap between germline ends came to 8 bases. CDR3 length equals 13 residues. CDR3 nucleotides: TGTGCCACCAGCAGAGCGCGACAGCAGCCCCAGCATTTT. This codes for CATSRARQQPQHF.

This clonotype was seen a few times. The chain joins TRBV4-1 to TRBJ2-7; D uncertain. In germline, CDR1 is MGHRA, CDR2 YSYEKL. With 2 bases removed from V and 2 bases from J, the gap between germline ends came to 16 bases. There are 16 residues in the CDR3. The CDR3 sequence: CASSQLDLFQTYEQYF. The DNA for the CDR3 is TGCGCCAGCAGCCAATTGGACCTCTTCCAAACCTACGAGCAGTACTTC.

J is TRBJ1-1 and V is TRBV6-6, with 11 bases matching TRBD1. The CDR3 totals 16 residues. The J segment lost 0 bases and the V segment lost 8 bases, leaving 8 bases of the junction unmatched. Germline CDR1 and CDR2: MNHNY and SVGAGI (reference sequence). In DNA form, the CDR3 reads TGTGCCAGCTCGGACAGGGGGCAAGGGGTGAACACTGAAGCTTTCTTT. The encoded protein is CASSDRGQGVNTEAFF.

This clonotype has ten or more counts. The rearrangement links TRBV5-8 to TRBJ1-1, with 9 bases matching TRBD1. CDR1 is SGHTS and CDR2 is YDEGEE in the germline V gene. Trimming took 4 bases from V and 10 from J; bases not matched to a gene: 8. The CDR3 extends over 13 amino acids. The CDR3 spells CASSLQGARLAFF. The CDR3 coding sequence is TGTGCCAGCAGCCTACAGGGGGCCCGGTTAGCTTTCTTT.

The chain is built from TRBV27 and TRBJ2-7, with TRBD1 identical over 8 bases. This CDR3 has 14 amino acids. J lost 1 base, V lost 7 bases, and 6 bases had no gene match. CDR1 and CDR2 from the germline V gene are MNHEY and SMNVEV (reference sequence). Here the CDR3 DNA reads TGTGCCAGCAAGAGGGACAGGCAGTCCTACGAGCAGTACTTC. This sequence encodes CASKRDRQSYEQYF.

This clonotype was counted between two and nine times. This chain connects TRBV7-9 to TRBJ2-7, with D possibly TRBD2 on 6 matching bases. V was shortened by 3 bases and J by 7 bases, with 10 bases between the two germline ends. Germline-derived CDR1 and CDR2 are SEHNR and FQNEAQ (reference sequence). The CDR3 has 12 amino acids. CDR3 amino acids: CASSLRAGEQYF. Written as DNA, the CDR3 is TGTGCCAGCAGCTTGCGGGCGGGGGAGCAGTACTTC.

The CDR3 DNA is TGTGCCAGCAGCCAGAGTCCCCGGGACGGAGAAAACATTCAGTACTTC. Translated: CASSQSPRDGENIQYF. The rearrangement joins TRBV13 to TRBJ2-4; D is possibly TRBD1 or TRBD2 (5 bases each). CDR3 length: 16 amino acids. V was cut by 5 bases and J by 5 bases, with 19 bases left in between. CDR1 is PRHDT and CDR2 is FYEKMQ in the germline V gene (reference sequence). Filled out from reference TRBV13 and TRBJ2-4, the complete variable domain reads AAGVIQSPRHLIKEKRETATLKCYPIPRHDTVYWYQQGPGQDPQFLISFYEKMQSDKGSIPDRFSAQQFSDYHSELNMSSLELGDSALYFCASSQSPRDGENIQYFGAGTRLSVL.

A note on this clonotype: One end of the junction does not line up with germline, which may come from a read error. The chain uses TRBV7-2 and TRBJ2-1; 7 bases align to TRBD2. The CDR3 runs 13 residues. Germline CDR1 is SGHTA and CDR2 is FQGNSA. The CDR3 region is CASSLGLANGQFF. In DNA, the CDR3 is TGTGCCAGCAGCTTAGGACTAGCTAATGGGCAGTTCTTC. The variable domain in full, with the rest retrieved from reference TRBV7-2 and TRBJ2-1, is GAGVSQSPSNKVTEKGKDVELRCDPISGHTALYWYRQSLGQGLEFLIYFQGNSAPDKSGLPSDRFSAERTGGSVSTLTIQRTQQEDSAVYLCASSLGLANGQFFGPGTRLTVL.

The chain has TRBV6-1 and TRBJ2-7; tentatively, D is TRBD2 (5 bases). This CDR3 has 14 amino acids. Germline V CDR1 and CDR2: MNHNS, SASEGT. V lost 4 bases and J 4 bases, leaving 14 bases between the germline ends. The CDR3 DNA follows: TGTGCCAGCAGTGGGCACCTCGGGATTTACGAGCAGTACTTC. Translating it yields CASSGHLGIYEQYF.

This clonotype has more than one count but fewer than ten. CDR3 region: CASSLIGDNSYEQYF. CDR3 nucleotide sequence: TGTGCCAGCAGCTTAATAGGGGATAACTCCTACGAGCAGTACTTC. The gene calls are TRBV7-2 and TRBJ2-7; D perhaps matches TRBD1 (5 bases). With 2 bases removed from V and 0 bases from J, the gap between germline ends came to 11 bases. This CDR3 is 15 amino acids long. CDR1 is SGHTA, CDR2 FQGNSA, per germline.